This T cell receptor (beta chain) is drawn from a study of lymphopenia after photon versus proton radiotherapy. Profiled with immunoSEQ multiplex PCR; TCRdb holds only in-frame clones, not every one. Among tens of thousands of clones, approximately 90% were seen once, and the ten largest hold approximately 12%. For this clone: Its cognate antigen is unknown.

Study findings and constraints: Relative stability marked proton patients; photon patients lost diversity and naive cells. A bigger post-nadir fall in TCR diversity correlated inversely with survival time in deceased patients. Better survival with proton therapy was suggested as possible, not demonstrated. Oligoclonal CD8+ Temra expansion after nadir drove photon patients' diversity drop.

The CDR3 extends over 15 amino acids. Germline V gene sequence: CDR1 MNHEY, CDR2 SMNVEV (reference sequence). Trimming removed 1 base from V and 0 bases from J, with 9 bases in between. Material: peripheral blood, obtained from a patient treated with proton-based radiotherapy. The J gene is TRBJ1-1, the V gene TRBV27, with D possibly being TRBD1 (6 bases). The source is an elderly man with esophageal cancer. CDR3 amino acids: CASSLLDRLNTEAFF. The CDR3 bases are TGTGCCAGCAGTTTATTGGACAGACTGAACACTGAAGCTTTCTTT.